What follows are 18 T cell receptor beta chains derived from one specimen sequenced in a study of post-analysis software for immune sequencing data. Their antigens remain unidentified. General study points: Higher frequency in patients than in controls was seen for about five TRBV segments, with TRBV5-6, TRBV5-1 and TRBV20-1 among them.

The TCR beta cDNA libraries contained unique molecular identifiers. TCRdb fed the PCR reads into MiXCR, producing one record per CDR3 protein. Among hundreds of thousands of distinct CDR3 sequences, 35% to 45% were seen once, and the ten largest hold roughly 4.8%. Sequencing was done on a sample of blood. The receptors originated from a girl between 10 and 17 years old with multiple sclerosis.

As to this clonotype: Since a much larger clone is just one base distant, this may be a read error. V and J are TRBV7-9 and TRBJ2-7, with D hard to call. CDR1 is SEHNR and CDR2 is FQNEAQ in the germline V gene (reference sequence). V was clipped by 5 bases and J by 7 bases, with 9 bases between them. The CDR3 spans 11 residues. The CDR3 reads CASSPQNEQYF. In nucleotides, the CDR3 is TGTGCCAGCAGCCCCCAAAATGAGCAGTACTTC.

This clonotype was seen a handful of times. V usage is TRBV20-1 and J usage is TRBJ2-3; tentatively, D is TRBD1 (6 bases). Trimming removed 5 bases at V and 0 bases at J, with 12 bases between. The CDR3 extends over 14 amino acids. Per the germline V gene, CDR1 is DFQATT and CDR2 is SNEGSKA (reference sequence). CDR3 bases: TGCAGTGCTGGCGACAGGCAAAGCACAGATACGCAGTATTTT. It encodes CSAGDRQSTDTQYF.

In the case of this clonotype: A much larger clone differs by one base, so this may be a read error. This rearrangement joins TRBV5-6 to TRBJ1-5; weak D call: TRBD1 (6 bases). CDR1 and CDR2 (germline): SGHDT, YYEEEE. There are 14 residues in the CDR3. V dropped 4 bases and J dropped 1 base, with 9 bases sitting between them. The CDR3 region has the DNA TGTGCCAGCAGCAGGGGGAAGAGCAATCAGCCCCAGCATTTT. It yields the protein CASSRGKSNQPQHF.

This clonotype was counted a few times. CDR3 loop: CASKPTGADTEAFF. The CDR3, as DNA: TGTGCCAGCAAGCCAACGGGGGCCGATACTGAAGCTTTCTTT. The rearrangement joins TRBV3-1 to TRBJ1-1; TRBD1 might be the D (6 bases). CDR1 and CDR2 (germline): LGHDT, YNNKEL (reference sequence). V was pared by 7 bases and J by 5 bases, with 17 bases between. This CDR3 spans 14 amino acids. The full variable domain, with the rest looked up from reference TRBV3-1 and TRBJ1-1, is DTAVSQTPKYLVTQMGNDKSIKCEQNLGHDTMYWYKQDSKKFLKIMFSYNNKELIINETVPNRFSPKSPDKAHLNLHINSLELGDSAVYFCASKPTGADTEAFFGQGTRLTVV.

The chain combines TRBV14 with TRBJ2-7, with a weak D call TRBD2 (6 bases). Trimming shortened V by 8 bases and J by 4 bases, and 15 bases separated the two germline ends. This CDR3 has 13 residues. CDR1 and CDR2 from the germline V gene are SGHDN and FVKESK. The CDR3 loop reads CASASGSQYEQYF. The CDR3 nucleotides are TGTGCCAGCGCGTCCGGGAGTCAATACGAGCAGTACTTC. Full variable domain (missing parts from reference TRBV14 and TRBJ2-7): EAGVTQFPSHSVIEKGQTVTLRCDPISGHDNLYWYRRVMGKEIKFLLHFVKESKQDESGMPNNRFLAERTGGTYSTLKVQPAELEDSGVYFCASASGSQYEQYFGPGTRLTVT.

Only a few counts were recorded for this clonotype. A clone one base away is much larger, so this may be a read error. V and J are TRBV5-1 and TRBJ2-5, with D possibly called TRBD1 or TRBD2 (5 bases each). Germline CDR1 reads SGHRS; CDR2 reads YFSETQ. The CDR3 is made up of 14 amino acids. CDR3 region: CASNLLGRDETQYF. The CDR3 DNA is TGCGCCAGCAACTTGCTGGGCAGGGACGAGACCCAGTACTTC.

This clonotype was seen at least ten times. The chain couples TRBV5-6 to TRBJ2-7; D is undetermined. CDR3 size: 15 residues. V was shortened by 1 base and J by 1 base, with 12 bases between the two germline ends. The germline gives CDR1 SGHDT, CDR2 YYEEEE. CDR3 residues: CASSLIAEPSYEQYF. The DNA of the CDR3 is TGTGCCAGCAGCTTGATCGCTGAGCCGTCCTACGAGCAGTACTTC. Supplemented by reference TRBV5-6 and TRBJ2-7, the full variable domain reads DAGVTQSPTHLIKTRGQQVTLRCSPKSGHDTVSWYQQALGQGPQFIFQYYEEEERQRGNFPDRFSGHQFPNYSSELNVNALLLGDSALYLCASSLIAEPSYEQYFGPGTRLTVT.

Only one count was recorded for this clonotype. The chain carries TRBV20-1 and TRBJ1-4, with D maybe TRBD1 (6 bases). Germline CDR1 and CDR2: DFQATT and SNEGSKA (reference sequence). The CDR3 extends over 14 amino acids. Trimming pared 0 bases from V and 4 bases from J, leaving 9 bases between. The CDR3 nucleotides read TGCAGTGCTAGAGATGCACAGGGTAATGAAAAACTGTTTTTT. Translation gives CSARDAQGNEKLFF.

This clonotype was seen ten or more times. The chain combines TRBV7-2 with TRBJ2-1, with 15 bases fitting TRBD2. Germline V CDR1 and CDR2: SGHTA, FQGNSA. This CDR3 has 15 amino acids. After removal of 4 bases from V and 9 bases from J, the junction contained 4 bases not matched to a gene. In DNA, the CDR3 is TGTGCCAGCAGCTCGGGACTAGCGGGGGGTCGTGAGCAGTTCTTC. Translating gives CASSSGLAGGREQFF.

About this clonotype: This may be a read error: a much more frequent sequence differs by one nucleotide. CDR3 amino acids: CASSQYNEQFF. For the CDR3, the DNA is TGCGCCAGCAGCCAGTACAATGAGCAGTTCTTC. The rearrangement joins TRBV4-1 to TRBJ2-1, with D hard to call. V shed 3 bases and J shed 4 bases, with 1 base lying between them. Per the germline V gene, CDR1 is MGHRA and CDR2 is YSYEKL. This CDR3 contains 11 residues.

This clonotype has just a few counts. The gene calls are TRBV7-2 and TRBJ1-1; no clear D. The V and J ends lost 1 base and 0 bases respectively, with 15 bases between them. The germline V gene encodes CDR1 SGHTA and CDR2 FQGNSA. The CDR3 loop spans 17 amino acids. The CDR3 spells CASSLVPVSSLNTEAFF. Written as DNA, the CDR3 is TGTGCCAGCAGCTTAGTCCCCGTAAGTTCCTTGAACACTGAAGCTTTCTTT.

This clonotype has a count of ten or more. The chain couples TRBV6-2 or TRBV6-3 to TRBJ1-5, with 8 nucleotides matching TRBD1. V was clipped by 7 bases and J by 4 bases; unmatched bases: 6. CDR1 is MNHEY, CDR2 SVGEGT, per germline. The CDR3 is made up of 14 amino acids. Here the CDR3 reads CASNRQGANQPQHF. CDR3 in DNA: TGTGCCAGCAATCGTCAGGGGGCAAATCAGCCCCAGCATTTT.

Notes on this clonotype: A much larger clonotype is one base distant, so this may be a read error. The chain recombines TRBV5-1 with TRBJ2-5; 10 bases fit TRBD1. The CDR3 totals 15 residues. The V gene's germline CDR1 is SGHRS and CDR2 YFSETQ. CDR3 in amino acids: CTSSSRQGAQETQYF. The DNA of the CDR3 is TGCACCAGCAGCTCTCGACAGGGGGCCCAAGAGACCCAGTACTTC.

This clonotype has ten or more counts. The chain carries TRBV20-1 and TRBJ2-5, with 9 positions matching TRBD2. This CDR3 region has 19 residues. J was trimmed by 1 base and V by 0 bases; bases with no gene match: 15. Germline V gene data show CDR1 as DFQATT and CDR2 as SNEGSKA (reference sequence). The DNA for the CDR3 is TGCAGTGCTAGAGATGCTCGGGGGACTAGCACTGGCCCCCAAGAGACCCAGTACTTC. Translation gives CSARDARGTSTGPQETQYF.

This chain links TRBV13 with TRBJ2-1; no clear D gene. Germline V gene lookup returns CDR1 PRHDT and CDR2 FYEKMQ (reference sequence). With 7 bases removed from V and 5 bases from J, the gap between germline ends came to 12 bases. This CDR3 is 13 amino acids long. Written as DNA, the CDR3 is TGTGCCAGCACCGAACACGCGGACAATGAGCAGTTCTTC. It codes for CASTEHADNEQFF.

This clonotype was counted many times. The gene calls are TRBV7-2 and TRBJ1-2, with D hard to call. V lost 3 bases and J 8 bases, leaving 19 bases between the germline ends. The CDR3 sequence is 15 residues long. Germline V gives CDR1 SGHTA, CDR2 FQGNSA. CDR3 in amino acids: CASSFHQASGGGYTF. CDR3 DNA sequence: TGTGCCAGCAGCTTTCATCAGGCCTCCGGCGGGGGCTACACCTTC.

This clonotype was detected many times. The rearrangement uses TRBV11-2 and TRBJ2-5; tentative D call: TRBD2 (6 bases). CDR3 length: 15 residues. V was pared by 2 bases and J by 3 bases, with 13 bases between. Per germline, CDR1 SGHAT and CDR2 FQNNGV. CDR3 protein: CASSLRGAVKETQYF. CDR3 in DNA: TGTGCCAGCAGCTTACGCGGGGCAGTTAAAGAGACCCAGTACTTC. Complete variable domain (other parts from reference TRBV11-2 and TRBJ2-5): EAGVAQSPRYKIIEKRQSVAFWCNPISGHATLYWYQQILGQGPKLLIQFQNNGVVDDSQLPKDRFSAERLKGVDSTLKIQPAKLEDSAVYLCASSLRGAVKETQYFGPGTRLLVL.

The table lists this clonotype with many counts. An end of the junction does not agree with germline; a read error may underlie this. The chain joins TRBV20-1 to TRBJ2-5, with D maybe TRBD2 (6 bases). This CDR3 is 17 amino acids long. CDR1 is DFQATT, CDR2 SNEGSKA, per germline (reference sequence). The CDR3 DNA reads as TGCAGTGCTAGGCCGGATAGGCGGGGTCATTCGAAAGAGAGCCAGTACTTC. Translated: CSARPDRRGHSKESQYF.